This TCR beta chain was obtained from a study of blood T cell repertoires in COVID-19. About the study: Sites across the United States, Italy and Spain contributed samples from acute and convalescent COVID-19.

Clones were sequenced by immunoSEQ multiplex PCR, and TCRdb holds only the in-frame ones, with some missing. Of 150,000 to 200,000 clones in the sample, 65% to 85% are singletons; the top ten hold under 3%. Per the germline V gene, CDR1 is SGHDT and CDR2 is YYEEEE. The V end was cut by 4 bases, the J end by 0 bases, with 17 bases between. CDR3 length: 17 amino acids. V and J are TRBV5-6 and TRBJ1-3; no reliable D call. What was sequenced was peripheral blood. This sequence originates from a human donor with acute or convalescent COVID-19. The donor label of this sample is uncertain. The CDR3 DNA is TGTGCCAGCAGCCCGGTCGGGCGGGGATACTCTGGAAACACCATATATTTT. Amino acid sequence: CASSPVGRGYSGNTIYF.